This entry lists 28 T cell receptor beta chains sequenced from one sample in a study of T cells after yellow fever vaccination (dated by TCRdb to between 2018 and 2021). The sample's treatment or condition label, in plain terms: live attenuated yellow fever vaccine strain. Receptors were amplified or captured by 5' RACE. Reads for this sample came from an Illumina HiSeq 2500. Starting from the raw public reads, TCRdb applied fastp trimming at Q25, assembled clones with MiXCR and retained in-frame beta chains. Each entry is one CDR3 protein sequence, shown with its most common DNA and genes. The sample includes 400,000 to 650,000 distinct CDR3 sequences, with just over 20% observed a single time. Approximately 15% of the sample lies in the top ten. The sample here was PBMCs, taken 20 to 25 days after the first yellow fever vaccination. The receptors here all came from a man between 18 and 35 years old who received the YFV17D yellow fever vaccine.

The table lists this clonotype with many counts. The chain uses TRBV6-6 and TRBJ2-5; 8 bases match TRBD2. V trimming: 2 bases; J trimming: 5 bases; junction bases outside the gene matches: 1. From germline, CDR1 is MNHNY and CDR2 SVGAGI (reference sequence). The CDR3 contains 13 residues. CDR3 loop: CASSYASGETQYF. Written as DNA, the CDR3 is TGTGCCAGCAGTTACGCTAGCGGGGAGACCCAGTACTTC.

This clonotype was counted ten times or more. V usage is TRBV30 and J usage is TRBJ2-7; 8 bases fit TRBD1. The CDR3 extends over 15 amino acids. Germline V gene sequence: CDR1 GTSNPN, CDR2 SVGIG (reference sequence). The V segment lost 0 bases and the J segment 2 bases; nucleotides outside the gene matches: 6. The CDR3 region is CAWSVGTGVPYEQYF. The CDR3 DNA reads TGTGCCTGGAGTGTAGGGACAGGAGTACCCTACGAGCAGTACTTC.

V is TRBV28 and J is TRBJ2-2; 9 bases are a match to TRBD1. The germline V gene encodes CDR1 MDHEN and CDR2 SYDVKM. Trimming at V came to 7 bases and at J to 3 bases, leaving 3 bases not matched to a gene. The CDR3 totals 14 residues. DNA of the CDR3: TGTGCCAGCAATACAGGGGGCCACACCGGGGAGCTGTTTTTT. It is translated as CASNTGGHTGELFF.

V usage is TRBV29-1 and J usage is TRBJ1-2; D not resolved. Looked up from germline, CDR1 is SQVTM and CDR2 is ANQGSEA. Trimming stripped 3 bases from V and 5 bases from J, with 16 bases between. There are 14 residues in the CDR3. CDR3 DNA sequence: TGCAGCGTTGAGGCGTCAGGCAGTTTGTATGGCTACACCTTC. As protein: CSVEASGSLYGYTF.

This clonotype came up many times. The J gene is TRBJ2-1, the V gene TRBV4-1; a possible D gene is TRBD2 (5 bases). V lost 0 bases and J 12 bases, leaving 12 bases between the germline ends. Germline CDR1 reads MGHRA; CDR2 reads YSYEKL. The CDR3 has 13 residues. The DNA for the CDR3 is TGCGCCAGCAGCCAAGATAGGGAGACCAGGCAGTTCTTC. Translation: CASSQDRETRQFF.

The chain carries TRBV3-1 and TRBJ1-2; TRBD1 matches at 7 bases. Unmatched junction bases numbered 7, after V lost 3 bases and J lost 3 bases. The V gene's germline CDR1 is LGHDT and CDR2 YNNKEL (reference sequence). The CDR3 extends over 15 amino acids. The CDR3 DNA reads TGTGCCAGCAGCCATCGACGACAGGGTCACTATGGCTACACCTTC. It specifies CASSHRRQGHYGYTF.

V usage is TRBV4-2 and J usage is TRBJ2-2; TRBD2 matches 9 bases. CDR1 is LGHNA, CDR2 YNFKEQ, per germline. CDR3 length: 17 amino acids. The ends lost 0 bases at V and 4 bases at J; junction bases unmatched: 6. The CDR3 DNA is TGTGCCAGCAGCCAAGAAGGCGGGGGGGCGGGCACCGGGGAGCTGTTTTTT. It is translated as CASSQEGGGAGTGELFF.

The J gene is TRBJ2-5, the V gene TRBV5-4; D is possibly TRBD2 (6 bases). The CDR3 runs 14 residues. V shed 4 bases and J shed 10 bases, with 20 bases lying between them. The germline V gene has CDR1 SGHNT and CDR2 YYREEE (reference sequence). CDR3 sequence: CASSPAGTPKIQYF. The CDR3 nucleotides read TGTGCCAGCAGCCCCGCCGGGACTCCAAAAATCCAGTACTTC.

This clonotype was counted a few times. This chain joins TRBV6-5 and TRBJ1-2; maybe TRBD1 (6 bases). The CDR3 sequence is 15 residues long. The V gene's germline CDR1 is MNHEY and CDR2 SVGAGI. The V end was cut by 0 bases, the J end by 4 bases, with 12 bases between. The CDR3 region is CASSYSTTGFYGYTF. DNA for the CDR3: TGTGCCAGCAGTTACTCGACGACAGGATTCTATGGCTACACCTTC.

The chain employs TRBV6-2 or TRBV6-3 and TRBJ1-5; no reliable D call. Germline V gene sequence: CDR1 MNHEY, CDR2 SVGEGT. V dropped 6 bases and J dropped 4 bases, with 7 bases sitting between them. The CDR3 runs to 12 residues. This CDR3 is CASRPANQPQHF. CDR3 bases: TGTGCCAGCAGGCCAGCTAATCAGCCCCAGCATTTT.

The chain combines TRBV28 with TRBJ1-5, with 9 bases fitting TRBD1. Germline V gene sequence: CDR1 MDHEN, CDR2 SYDVKM. The CDR3 runs to 15 residues. V lost 7 bases to trimming and J lost 11 bases; unmatched junction nucleotides: 15. The CDR3 protein is CASMGDTGGSPAQHF. The CDR3 DNA is TGTGCCAGCATGGGGGATACAGGGGGCTCCCCAGCCCAGCATTTT. The entire variable domain, with the rest obtained from reference TRBV28 and TRBJ1-5, is as follows: DVKVTQSSRYLVKRTGEKVFLECVQDMDHENMFWYRQDPGLGLRLIYFSYDVKMKEKGDIPEGYSVSREKKERFSLILESASTNQTSMYLCASMGDTGGSPAQHFGDGTRLSIL.

A single count supports this clonotype. The chain carries TRBV5-1 and TRBJ2-3; D is uncertain. Trimming took off 0 bases at V and 6 bases at J, with 8 bases between the two ends. Germline CDR1 SGHRS, CDR2 YFSETQ. The CDR3 contains 13 residues. The chain's CDR3 is CASSLVGKDTQYF. CDR3 sequence (DNA): TGCGCCAGCAGCTTGGTTGGAAAGGATACGCAGTATTTT.

This chain connects TRBV19 to TRBJ1-6; TRBD1 might be the D (5 bases). The germline gives CDR1 LNHDA, CDR2 SQIVND (reference sequence). Trimming stripped 8 bases from V and 10 bases from J, with 18 bases between. The CDR3 spans 14 residues. The CDR3 coding sequence is TGTGCCAGTCAGGGCCCTGGGCTGAAATCACCCCTCCACTTT. Translating it yields CASQGPGLKSPLHF.

This clonotype has just a few counts. J is TRBJ2-7 and V is TRBV4-1; 8 bases agree with TRBD2. Trimming took 4 bases from V and 3 from J; bases not matched to a gene: 14. The germline gives CDR1 MGHRA, CDR2 YSYEKL. The CDR3 spans 17 residues. DNA for the CDR3: TGCGCCAGCAGCCCCTATGCATCCGACGGGGGGGACTACGAGCAGTACTTC. Its translation is CASSPYASDGGDYEQYF.

This clonotype showed up many times. The chain couples TRBV13 to TRBJ1-6; D is uncertain. Per germline, CDR1 PRHDT and CDR2 FYEKMQ (reference sequence). The V end was cut by 0 bases, the J end by 7 bases, with 7 bases between. This CDR3 region has 14 residues. The CDR3 bases are TGTGCCAGCAGCTTAGGGGGGTGGAATTCACCCCTCCACTTT. The encoded protein is CASSLGGWNSPLHF.

V usage is TRBV7-3 and J usage is TRBJ2-3; D gene uncertain. CDR1 is SGHTA and CDR2 is FQGTGA in the germline V gene. There are 13 residues in the CDR3. The V gene lost 1 base and the J gene lost 4 bases, with 6 bases spanning the gap. CDR3 region: CASSLISSDTQYF. The CDR3 nucleotides read TGTGCCAGCAGCTTAATTTCTTCAGATACGCAGTATTTT.

V and J are TRBV5-1 and TRBJ2-1; 13 positions match TRBD2. The CDR3 is made up of 14 amino acids. Germline V gene sequence: CDR1 SGHRS, CDR2 YFSETQ. The ends lost 9 bases at V and 10 bases at J; junction bases unmatched: 10. The CDR3 DNA sequence: TGCGCCACCTCACTAGCGGGGGGGCGTGGCGAGCAGTTCTTC. Encoded protein: CATSLAGGRGEQFF. The entire variable domain, with the rest obtained from reference TRBV5-1 and TRBJ2-1, is as follows: KAGVTQTPRYLIKTRGQQVTLSCSPISGHRSVSWYQQTPGQGLQFLFEYFSETQRNKGNFPGRFSGRQFSNSRSEMNVSTLELGDSALYLCATSLAGGRGEQFFGPGTRLTVL.

J is TRBJ2-5 and V is TRBV20-1; D is ambiguous. Germline CDR1 is DFQATT and CDR2 is SNEGSKA (reference sequence). CDR3 length equals 13 residues. Trimming pared 3 bases from V and 2 bases from J, leaving 10 bases between. This CDR3 reads CSASTSPQETQYF. The CDR3 DNA reads TGCAGTGCTAGTACCAGCCCACAAGAGACCCAGTACTTC.

The chain employs TRBV7-8 and TRBJ2-5, with TRBD1 matching over 7 bases. The germline V gene encodes CDR1 SGHVS and CDR2 FQNEAQ. This CDR3 contains 14 residues. V lost 4 bases, J lost 5 bases, and 7 bases stayed unmatched. The CDR3 loop is CASSSNTGDETQYF. The CDR3 nucleotides read TGTGCCAGCAGCTCGAATACAGGGGACGAGACCCAGTACTTC.

This clonotype was found a few times. V usage is TRBV12-3 or TRBV12-4 and J usage is TRBJ1-4, with D maybe TRBD1 (5 bases). The CDR3 extends over 13 amino acids. Trimming cost V 4 bases and J 8 bases, with 11 bases left between them. The CDR3 sequence is CASSSPWGEKLFF. For the CDR3, the DNA is TGTGCCAGCAGTTCCCCCTGGGGCGAAAAACTGTTTTTT.

Only a few counts were recorded for this clonotype. This chain connects TRBV6-5 to TRBJ2-2; D gene uncertain. The CDR3 contains 14 residues. V was cut by 4 bases and J by 5 bases, with 11 bases left in between. Germline V lookup: CDR1 MNHEY, CDR2 SVGAGI. CDR3: CASSFSFVTGELFF. In DNA form, the CDR3 reads TGTGCCAGCAGTTTCTCCTTTGTTACCGGGGAGCTGTTTTTT.

The gene calls are TRBV9 and TRBJ1-5, with D possibly matching TRBD1 (6 bases). V was shortened by 0 bases and J by 3 bases, with 10 bases between the two germline ends. Germline V gives CDR1 SGDLS, CDR2 YYNGEE. The CDR3 consists of 15 residues. CDR3 nucleotide sequence: TGTGCCAGCAGCGTAGAAGACAGGCTCAATCAGCCCCAGCATTTT. Translated: CASSVEDRLNQPQHF.

The J gene is TRBJ2-5, the V gene TRBV6-5; D is ambiguous. V was cut by 2 bases and J by 1 base, with 8 bases left in between. The CDR3 contains 14 residues. Germline lookup yields CDR1 MNHEY and CDR2 SVGAGI. This CDR3 reads CASSYIESQETQYF. Here the CDR3 DNA reads TGTGCCAGCAGTTACATTGAGAGCCAAGAGACCCAGTACTTC.

This clonotype was detected a few times. The CDR3 bases are TGTGCCAGCAGCTTATTAATCCAAGAGACCCAGTACTTC. Protein product: CASSLLIQETQYF. The chain carries TRBV7-9 and TRBJ2-5; D gene unclear. V was trimmed by 2 bases and J by 1 base, leaving 5 bases between them. From germline, CDR1 is SEHNR and CDR2 FQNEAQ (reference sequence). The CDR3 is 13 residues long.

In its sample, this clonotype was seen a few times. The chain uses TRBV24-1 and TRBJ1-2; 7 bases map to TRBD1. Germline CDR1 reads KGHDR; CDR2 reads SFDVKD. The CDR3 runs 17 residues. The V segment lost 3 bases and the J segment 1 base; nucleotides outside the gene matches: 10. Written as DNA, the CDR3 is TGTGCCACCAGTGATCCCGGCGGGACAGCTCGTAACTATGGCTACACCTTC. It yields the protein CATSDPGGTARNYGYTF.

The genes are TRBV6-2 or TRBV6-3 and TRBJ2-7, with D hard to call. Trimming removed 2 bases from V and 2 bases from J, with 7 bases in between. Germline V gene lookup returns CDR1 MNHEY and CDR2 SVGEGT. CDR3 length equals 13 residues. CDR3 DNA: TGTGCCAGCAGTTACGATGGGCCCTACGAGCAGTACTTC. Residues: CASSYDGPYEQYF.

This clonotype was observed many times. The chain has TRBV4-3 and TRBJ2-6; D might be TRBD2 (5 bases). V was cut by 3 bases and J by 2 bases, with 11 bases left in between. Germline V gives CDR1 LGHNA, CDR2 YSLEER. The CDR3 totals 16 residues. The CDR3 spells CASSQVSGTGANVLTF. The CDR3 DNA follows: TGCGCCAGCAGCCAGGTGTCCGGGACTGGGGCCAACGTCCTGACTTTC.

The genes are TRBV7-9 and TRBJ2-1; the D is unclear. The V end was cut by 5 bases, the J end by 8 bases, with 19 bases between. The CDR3 contains 15 residues. The V gene's germline CDR1 is SEHNR and CDR2 FQNEAQ (reference sequence). CDR3 in amino acids: CASSARRAQLDEQFF. For the CDR3, the DNA is TGTGCCAGCAGCGCCCGAAGGGCTCAGTTGGATGAGCAGTTCTTC. The full variable domain, rest sourced from reference TRBV7-9 and TRBJ2-1, is DTGVSQNPRHKITKRGQNVTFRCDPISEHNRLYWYRQTLGQGPEFLTYFQNEAQLEKSRLLSDRFSAERPKGSFSTLEIQRTEQGDSAMYLCASSARRAQLDEQFFGPGTRLTVL.